The T cell receptor (beta chain) described here comes from a study of T cells in tuberculosis. Study in general: This South African cohort compared adolescents with or without latent tuberculosis against adults with active tuberculosis.

Notes on this clone: As yet, its antigen is unknown.

Broader study findings: Smaller alpha distances in active tuberculosis partly reflected shorter CDR3-alpha lengths. A GMM-specific repertoire classifier reached about 90% accuracy, AUROC 0.90.

The germline V gene encodes CDR1 SGHDN and CDR2 FVKESK. Trimming removed 0 bases at V and 8 bases at J, with 13 bases between. This CDR3 is built from 14 residues. Only in-frame clones appear in the TCRdb table, and some are missing; sequencing was by immunoSEQ multiplex PCR. This table holds some 30,000 clones, 94% found once. This chain joins TRBV14 and TRBJ1-2; D might be TRBD1 (5 bases). The sequencing input was PBMCs. This TCR came from a donor aged 10-29 years with latent tuberculosis or without tuberculosis infection. The CDR3 DNA reads TGTGCCAGCAGCCAAGATCCCGGCGCAGGGGGCTACACCTTC. Its translation: CASSQDPGAGGYTF.